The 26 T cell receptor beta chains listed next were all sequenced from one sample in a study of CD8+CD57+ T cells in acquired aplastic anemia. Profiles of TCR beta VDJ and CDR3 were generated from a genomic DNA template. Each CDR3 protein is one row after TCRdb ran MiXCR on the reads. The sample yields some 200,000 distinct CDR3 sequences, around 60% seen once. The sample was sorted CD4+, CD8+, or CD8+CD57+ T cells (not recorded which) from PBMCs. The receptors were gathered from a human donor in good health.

CDR3 residues: CASSLGPTGWETQFF. Written as DNA, the CDR3 is TGTGCCAGCAGCTTAGGGCCGACAGGGTGGGAGACCCAGTTCTTC. The chain employs TRBV7-7 and TRBJ2-1; TRBD1 aligns across 7 bases. The germline gives CDR1 SSHAT, CDR2 FNYEAQ (reference sequence). The J segment lost 13 bases and the V segment lost 1 base, leaving 13 bases of the junction unmatched. The CDR3 has 15 amino acids. The variable domain in full, completed from reference TRBV7-7 and TRBJ2-1, reads GAGVSQSPRYKVTKRGQDVTLRCDPISSHATLYWYQQALGQGPEFLTYFNYEAQPDKSGLPSDRFSAERPEGSISTLTIQRTEQRDSAMYRCASSLGPTGWETQFFGPGTRLTVL.

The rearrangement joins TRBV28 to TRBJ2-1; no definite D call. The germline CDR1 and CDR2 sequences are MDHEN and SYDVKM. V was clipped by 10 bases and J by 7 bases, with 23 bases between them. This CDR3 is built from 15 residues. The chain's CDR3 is CATVPQGPRWNEQFF. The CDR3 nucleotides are TGTGCCACCGTACCCCAAGGTCCCCGGTGGAATGAGCAGTTCTTC.

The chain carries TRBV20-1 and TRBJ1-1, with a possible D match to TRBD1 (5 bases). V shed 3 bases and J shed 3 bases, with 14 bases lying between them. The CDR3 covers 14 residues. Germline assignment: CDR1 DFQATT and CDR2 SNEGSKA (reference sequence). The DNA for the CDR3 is TGCAGTGCTAGTTCAAGAGGGACCGACACTGAAGCTTTCTTT. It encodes CSASSRGTDTEAFF.

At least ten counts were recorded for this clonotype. Written as DNA, the CDR3 is TGTGCCAGCTCACCAGCGACAGGGGGCGCGTCTGGCTACACCTTC. It yields the protein CASSPATGGASGYTF. The chain recombines TRBV18 with TRBJ1-2, with 10 nucleotides matching TRBD1. The CDR3 is 15 residues long. V lost 2 bases and J lost 7; bases outside the gene matches: 7. The germline CDR1 and CDR2 sequences are KGHSH and LQKENI.

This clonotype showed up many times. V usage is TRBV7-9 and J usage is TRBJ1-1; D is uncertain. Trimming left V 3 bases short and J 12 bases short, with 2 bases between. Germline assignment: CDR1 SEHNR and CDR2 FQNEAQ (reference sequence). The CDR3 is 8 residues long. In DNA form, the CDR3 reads TGTGCCAGCAGCTTTCCTTTCTTT. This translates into CASSFPFF.

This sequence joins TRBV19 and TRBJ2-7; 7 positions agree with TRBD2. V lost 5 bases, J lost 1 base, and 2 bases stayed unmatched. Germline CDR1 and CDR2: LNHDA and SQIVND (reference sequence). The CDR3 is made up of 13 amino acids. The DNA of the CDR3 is TGTGCCAGTAGTGGGACTAATTCCTACGAGCAGTACTTC. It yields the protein CASSGTNSYEQYF.

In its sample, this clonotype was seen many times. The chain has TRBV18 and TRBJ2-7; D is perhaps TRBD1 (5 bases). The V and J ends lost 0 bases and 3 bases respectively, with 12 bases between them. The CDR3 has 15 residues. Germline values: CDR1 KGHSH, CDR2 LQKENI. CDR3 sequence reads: CASSPPQGPHYEQYF. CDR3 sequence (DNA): TGTGCCAGCTCACCACCGCAGGGTCCCCACTACGAGCAGTACTTC.

CDR3: CASSCQGAPDTEAFF. For the CDR3, the DNA is TGTGCCAGCAGTTGCCAGGGGGCGCCGGACACTGAAGCTTTCTTT. The J gene is TRBJ1-1, the V gene TRBV6-5; TRBD1 aligns across 8 bases. With V trimmed by 4 bases and J by 3 bases, 7 bases remained unmatched. Germline CDR1 MNHEY, CDR2 SVGAGI. The CDR3 has 15 residues.

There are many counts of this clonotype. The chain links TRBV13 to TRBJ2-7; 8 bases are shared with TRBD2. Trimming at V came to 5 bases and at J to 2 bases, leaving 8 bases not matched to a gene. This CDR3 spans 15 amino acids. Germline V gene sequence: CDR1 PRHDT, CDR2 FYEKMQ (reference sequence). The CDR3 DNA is TGTGCCAGCAGCCCCACCGGCGGGGGGACCTACGAGCAGTACTTC. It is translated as CASSPTGGGTYEQYF. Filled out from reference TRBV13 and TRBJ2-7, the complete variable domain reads AAGVIQSPRHLIKEKRETATLKCYPIPRHDTVYWYQQGPGQDPQFLISFYEKMQSDKGSIPDRFSAQQFSDYHSELNMSSLELGDSALYFCASSPTGGGTYEQYFGPGTRLTVT.

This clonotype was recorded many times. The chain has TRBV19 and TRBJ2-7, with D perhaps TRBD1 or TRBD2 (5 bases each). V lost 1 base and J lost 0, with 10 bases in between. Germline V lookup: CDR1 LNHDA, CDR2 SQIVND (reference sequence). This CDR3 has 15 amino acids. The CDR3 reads CASSIAGGGSYEQYF. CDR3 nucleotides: TGTGCCAGTAGTATAGCGGGTGGGGGCTCCTACGAGCAGTACTTC.

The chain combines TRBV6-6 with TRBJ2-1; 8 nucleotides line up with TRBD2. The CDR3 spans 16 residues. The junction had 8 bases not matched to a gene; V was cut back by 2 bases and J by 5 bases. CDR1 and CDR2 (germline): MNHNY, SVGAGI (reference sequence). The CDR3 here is CASSYPPGTSNNEQFF. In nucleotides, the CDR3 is TGTGCCAGCAGTTACCCCCCCGGGACTAGTAACAATGAGCAGTTCTTC.

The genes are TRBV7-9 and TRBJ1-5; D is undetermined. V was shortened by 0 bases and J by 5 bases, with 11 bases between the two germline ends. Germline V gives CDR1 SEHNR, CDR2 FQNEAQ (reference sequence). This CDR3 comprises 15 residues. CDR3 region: CASSLASGADQPQHF. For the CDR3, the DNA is TGTGCCAGCAGCTTAGCAAGTGGTGCGGATCAGCCCCAGCATTTT. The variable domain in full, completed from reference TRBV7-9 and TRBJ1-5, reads DTGVSQNPRHKITKRGQNVTFRCDPISEHNRLYWYRQTLGQGPEFLTYFQNEAQLEKSRLLSDRFSAERPKGSFSTLEIQRTEQGDSAMYLCASSLASGADQPQHFGDGTRLSIL.

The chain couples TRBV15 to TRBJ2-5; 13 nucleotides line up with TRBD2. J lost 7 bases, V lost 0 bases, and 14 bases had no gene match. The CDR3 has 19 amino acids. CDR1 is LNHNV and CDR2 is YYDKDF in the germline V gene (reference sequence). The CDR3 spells CATSRDYRTSGGEGWTQYF. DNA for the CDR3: TGTGCCACCAGCAGAGATTATAGGACTAGCGGGGGAGAAGGCTGGACCCAGTACTTC.

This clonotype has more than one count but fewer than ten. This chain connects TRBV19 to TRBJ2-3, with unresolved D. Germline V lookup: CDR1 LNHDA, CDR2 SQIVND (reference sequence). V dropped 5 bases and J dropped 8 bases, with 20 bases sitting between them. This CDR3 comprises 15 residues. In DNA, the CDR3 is TGTGCCAGTAGTTTGGCCCCCCAGATAGTGGGTACGCAGTATTTT. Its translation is CASSLAPQIVGTQYF.

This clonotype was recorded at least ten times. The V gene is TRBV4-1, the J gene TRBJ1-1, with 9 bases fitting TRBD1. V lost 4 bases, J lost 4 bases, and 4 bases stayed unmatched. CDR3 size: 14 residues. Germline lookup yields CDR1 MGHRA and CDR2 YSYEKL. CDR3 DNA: TGCGCCAGCAGCCTAGAGACAGGGGGCACTGAAGCTTTCTTT. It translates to CASSLETGGTEAFF.

The chain's CDR3 is CAISDPPKNTEAFF. In DNA form, the CDR3 reads TGTGCCATCAGTGATCCCCCCAAGAACACTGAAGCTTTCTTT. The chain recombines TRBV10-3 with TRBJ1-1; D remains unclear. The CDR3 is 14 residues long. Germline V gene lookup returns CDR1 ENHRY and CDR2 SYGVKD. Trimming cost V 3 bases and J 1 base, with 9 bases left between them.

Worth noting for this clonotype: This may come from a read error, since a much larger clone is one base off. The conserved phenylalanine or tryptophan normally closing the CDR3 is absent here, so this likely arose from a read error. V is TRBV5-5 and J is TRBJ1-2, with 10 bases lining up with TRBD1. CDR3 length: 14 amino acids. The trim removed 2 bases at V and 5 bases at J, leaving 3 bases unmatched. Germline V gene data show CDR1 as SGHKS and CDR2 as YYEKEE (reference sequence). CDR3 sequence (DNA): TGTGCCAGCAGCTTCGGGACAGGGGATTATGGCTACACCCTC. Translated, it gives CASSFGTGDYGYTL.

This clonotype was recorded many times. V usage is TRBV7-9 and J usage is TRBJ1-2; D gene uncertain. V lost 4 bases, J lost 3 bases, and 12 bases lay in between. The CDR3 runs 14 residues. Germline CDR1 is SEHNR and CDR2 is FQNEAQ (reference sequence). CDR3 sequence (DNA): TGTGCCAGCAGCTCAAGGACGGACTACTATGGCTACACCTTC. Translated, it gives CASSSRTDYYGYTF. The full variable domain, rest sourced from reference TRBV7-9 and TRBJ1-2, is DTGVSQNPRHKITKRGQNVTFRCDPISEHNRLYWYRQTLGQGPEFLTYFQNEAQLEKSRLLSDRFSAERPKGSFSTLEIQRTEQGDSAMYLCASSSRTDYYGYTFGSGTRLTVV.

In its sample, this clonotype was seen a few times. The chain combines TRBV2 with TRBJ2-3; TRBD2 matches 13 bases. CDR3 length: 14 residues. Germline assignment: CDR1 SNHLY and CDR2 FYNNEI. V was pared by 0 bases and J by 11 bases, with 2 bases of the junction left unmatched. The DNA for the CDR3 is TGTGCCAGCAGTGAAGCCGGACTAGCGGGGGTGCAGTATTTT. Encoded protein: CASSEAGLAGVQYF.

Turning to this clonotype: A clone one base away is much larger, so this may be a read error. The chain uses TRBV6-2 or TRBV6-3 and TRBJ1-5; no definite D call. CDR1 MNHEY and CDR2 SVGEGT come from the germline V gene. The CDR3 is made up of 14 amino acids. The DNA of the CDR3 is TGTGCCAGCAGTAGCACGGGAAGCAATCAGCCCCGGCATTTT. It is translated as CASSSTGSNQPRHF.

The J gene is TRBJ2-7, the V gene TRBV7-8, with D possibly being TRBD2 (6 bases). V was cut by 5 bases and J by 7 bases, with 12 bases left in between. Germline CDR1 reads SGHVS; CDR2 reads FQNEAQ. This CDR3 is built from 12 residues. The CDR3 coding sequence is TGTGCCAGCAGCACAAGCGGAGGGGAGCAGTACTTC. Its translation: CASSTSGGEQYF. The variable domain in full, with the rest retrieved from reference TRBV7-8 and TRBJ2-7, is GAGVSQSPRYKVAKRGQDVALRCDPISGHVSLFWYQQALGQGPEFLTYFQNEAQLDKSGLPSDRFFAERPEGSVSTLKIQRTQQEDSAVYLCASSTSGGEQYFGPGTRLTVT.

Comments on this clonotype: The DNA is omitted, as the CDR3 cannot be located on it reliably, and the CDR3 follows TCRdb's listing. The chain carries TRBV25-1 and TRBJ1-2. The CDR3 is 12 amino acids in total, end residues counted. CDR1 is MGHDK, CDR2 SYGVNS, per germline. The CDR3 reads CAISREDYGCTF.

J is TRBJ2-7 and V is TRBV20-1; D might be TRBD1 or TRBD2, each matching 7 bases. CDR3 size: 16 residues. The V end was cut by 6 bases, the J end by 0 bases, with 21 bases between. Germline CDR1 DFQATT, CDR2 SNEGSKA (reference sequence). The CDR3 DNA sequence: TGCAGTGCCAGCAGGGAGGGACAGTTGAGCTCCTACGAGCAGTACTTC. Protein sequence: CSASREGQLSSYEQYF.

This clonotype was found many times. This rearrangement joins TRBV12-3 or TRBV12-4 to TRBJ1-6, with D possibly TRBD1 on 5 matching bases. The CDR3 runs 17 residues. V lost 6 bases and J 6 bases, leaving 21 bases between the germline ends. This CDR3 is CASSPDWGTGLNSPLHF. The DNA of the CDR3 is TGTGCCAGCAGCCCCGATTGGGGGACGGGTCTTAATTCACCCCTCCACTTT.

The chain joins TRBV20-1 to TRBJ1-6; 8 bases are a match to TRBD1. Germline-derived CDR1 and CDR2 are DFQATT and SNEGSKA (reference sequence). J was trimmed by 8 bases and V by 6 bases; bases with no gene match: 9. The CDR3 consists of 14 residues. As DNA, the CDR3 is TGCAGTGCGGGAGCAGGGGGCATTGATTCACCCCTCCACTTT. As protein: CSAGAGGIDSPLHF.

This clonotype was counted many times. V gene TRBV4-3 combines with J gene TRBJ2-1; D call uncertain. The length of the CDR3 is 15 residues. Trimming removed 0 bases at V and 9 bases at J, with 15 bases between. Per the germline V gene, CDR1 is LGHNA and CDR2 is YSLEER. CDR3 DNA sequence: TGCGCCAGCAGCCAAGATTCAGGACCTTACGGTGAGCAGTTCTTC. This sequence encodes CASSQDSGPYGEQFF.